These T cell receptor beta chains were read from a single sample in a study of shared clonotypes between healthy human individuals. Data came from immunoSEQ multiplex PCR; TCRdb stores just in-frame clones and leaves some out. The sample includes around 83,000 clones, over 55% seen only once; the top ten take under 65%. The sequencing input was memory CD8+ T cells sorted from blood. These receptors were obtained from a man aged 25-45 years in good health. Each CDR3 is given with its conserved first and last residue. A D gene is named only where the DNA matches it firmly. The size field is filled for only some rows; it gives once, few, many or a size class.

CAWGTGHGTEAFF TGTGCCTGGGGGACAGGGCACGGGACTGAAGCTTTCTTT TRBJ1-1 TRBD1 TRBV30 NA
CASSYVGVQETQYF TGTGCCAGCAGTTACGTGGGAGTTCAAGAGACCCAGTACTTC TRBJ2-5 NA TRBV6-5 NA
CASSWTGTYGYTF TGTGCCAGCAGTTGGACAGGGACCTATGGCTACACCTTC TRBJ1-2 TRBD1 TRBV6-5 NA
CASSYSDTEAFF TGTGCCAGCAGTTACTCCGACACTGAAGCTTTCTTT TRBJ1-1 NA TRBV6-6 once
CSVSRGLLYEQYF TGCAGCGTAAGCAGGGGTCTTCTTTACGAGCAGTACTTC TRBJ2-7 NA TRBV29-1 NA
CASSLGLNYGYTF TGCGCCAGCAGCTTGGGGCTTAACTATGGCTACACCTTC TRBJ1-2 NA TRBV5-1 NA
CSGSDREFYGYTF TGCAGCGGGTCGGACAGGGAATTCTATGGCTACACCTTC TRBJ1-2 TRBD1 TRBV29-1 NA
CASSPSRGDKYNEQFF TGTGCCAGCAGCCCCAGTCGGGGGGACAAATACAATGAGCAGTTCTTC TRBJ2-1 NA TRBV5-6 NA
CASSPGQGGEQYF TGTGCCAGCAGTCCGGGACAGGGAGGCGAGCAGTACTTC TRBJ2-7 TRBD1 TRBV6-5 NA
CASSQGRDRGVEKLFF TGCGCCAGCAGCCAAGGTCGGGACAGGGGAGTTGAAAAACTGTTTTTT TRBJ1-4 TRBD1 TRBV5-5 NA
CATARGTDTQYF TGTGCCACCGCCCGAGGCACAGATACGCAGTATTTT TRBJ2-3 NA TRBV7-8 NA
CASSVLAGEGGETQYF TGTGCCAGCAGCGTTCTAGCGGGAGAAGGAGGGGAGACCCAGTACTTC TRBJ2-5 TRBD2 TRBV9 few
CASMAGFEQYF TGTGCCAGCATGGCAGGGTTCGAGCAGTACTTC TRBJ2-7 NA TRBV2 NA
CASSPRGPDQPQHF TGTGCCAGCAGTCCCAGGGGTCCTGATCAGCCCCAGCATTTT TRBJ1-5 NA TRBV27 medium-sized
CASSLVGTDTQYF TGTGCCAGCAGTTTAGTGGGAACGGATACGCAGTATTTT TRBJ2-3 NA TRBV27 NA
CASSREVRYEQYF TGTGCCAGCTCTAGGGAAGTTCGCTACGAGCAGTACTTC TRBJ2-7 NA TRBV2 once
CASSLETGGGYTF TGCGCCAGCAGCTTGGAGACAGGAGGCGGCTACACCTTC TRBJ1-2 NA TRBV5-1 NA
CASSGTYSGANVLTF TGTGCCAGCAGTGGAACCTACTCTGGGGCCAACGTCCTGACTTTC TRBJ2-6 NA TRBV25-1 NA
CSARDSDTAGF TGCAGTGCTAGAGATTCTGACACCGCAGGCTTC TRBJ1-2 NA TRBV20-1 NA
CASSPVLQAKNIQYF TGTGCCAGCAGCCCCGTCTTGCAAGCCAAAAACATTCAGTACTTC TRBJ2-4 NA TRBV9 NA
CASCRTSGNGHTDTQYF TGTGCCAGCTGCCGGACTAGCGGGAATGGGCACACAGATACGCAGTATTTT TRBJ2-3 TRBD2 TRBV25-1 NA
CASSIRDSYYNEQFF TGTGCCAGTAGTATCCGGGACAGCTACTACAATGAGCAGTTCTTC TRBJ2-1 TRBD1 TRBV19 NA
CASSIALNWQNIQYF TGTGCCAGTAGTATAGCCCTAAATTGGCAAAACATTCAGTACTTC TRBJ2-4 NA TRBV19 NA
CARGGTSGSSAGELFF TGTGCCAGAGGCGGGACTAGCGGGAGTTCAGCCGGGGAGCTGTTTTTT TRBJ2-2 TRBD2 TRBV2 NA
CASSLGSGTGYEQYF TGTGCCAGCAGCTTGGGGTCAGGGACCGGGTACGAGCAGTACTTC TRBJ2-7 NA TRBV5-5 few
CASSQIAVNTEAFF TGTGCCAGCAGCCAAATAGCAGTGAACACTGAAGCTTTCTTT TRBJ1-1 NA TRBV7-9 once
CASSETSPYEQYF TGTGCCAGCAGTGAAACCTCCCCTTACGAGCAGTACTTC TRBJ2-7 NA TRBV6-1 NA
CASSRTDYEQYF TGTGCCAGCAGCCGGACAGACTACGAGCAGTACTTC TRBJ2-7 NA TRBV28 many
CASSLGGQFF TGTGCCAGCAGCTTAGGCGGGCAGTTCTTC TRBJ2-1 NA TRBV7-2 NA
CASSGHLGSGELFF TGTGCCAGCAGTGGACACCTAGGATCCGGGGAGCTGTTTTTT TRBJ2-2 NA TRBV6-1 NA
CASSSGNPTSYEQYF TGTGCCAGCAGTTCGGGGAACCCGACGTCCTACGAGCAGTACTTC TRBJ2-7 NA TRBV27 few
CASSVEGGYTF TGCGCCAGCAGCGTTGAGGGGGGCTACACCTTC TRBJ1-2 NA TRBV4-1 NA
CASQTGGGGETQYF TGTGCCAGTCAGACAGGGGGAGGTGGAGAGACCCAGTACTTC TRBJ2-5 TRBD1 TRBV5-5 NA
CASSVNRELNYGYTF TGTGCCAGCAGCGTCAACAGGGAGCTCAACTATGGCTACACCTTC TRBJ1-2 NA TRBV9 NA
CASSDNNWSYEQYF TGTGCCAGCAGTGATAATAATTGGTCCTACGAGCAGTACTTC TRBJ2-7 NA TRBV6-1 once
CASSVQSSYEQYF TGCGCCAGCAGTGTACAGAGCTCCTACGAGCAGTACTTC TRBJ2-7 NA TRBV10-2 NA
CATSRDGYSNQPQHF TGTGCCACCAGCAGAGACGGATATAGCAATCAGCCCCAGCATTTT TRBJ1-5 NA TRBV15 NA
CASSQQGRVEETQYF TGTGCTAGCAGCCAGCAGGGGCGGGTAGAAGAGACCCAGTACTTC TRBJ2-5 NA TRBV7-7 few
CASSVGRGPHTNYEQYF TGTGCCAGCAGCGTAGGTAGAGGGCCCCATACTAACTACGAGCAGTACTTC TRBJ2-7 NA TRBV9 many
CASSTGTFRDRVNEQYF TGTGCCAGCAGCACAGGTACATTCCGGGACAGGGTGAACGAGCAGTACTTC TRBJ2-7 TRBD1 TRBV5-4 NA
CASSRGPGTDSYEQYF TGTGCCAGCAGCCGGGGCCCCGGGACAGACTCCTACGAGCAGTACTTC TRBJ2-7 TRBD1 TRBV13 NA
CASSDRYTGELFF TGCGCCAGCAGTGACAGATACACCGGGGAGCTGTTTTTT TRBJ2-2 NA TRBV10-1 NA
CASSLSLGLSEQYF TGTGCCAGCAGTTTATCACTAGGTCTTAGCGAGCAGTACTTC TRBJ2-7 NA TRBV27 NA
CASSQVLTGDEQFF TGCGCCAGCAGCCAGGTCTTAACAGGGGATGAGCAGTTCTTC TRBJ2-1 TRBD1 TRBV4-1 few
CASSPPEGTEETQYF TGTGCCAGCAGCCCACCGGAAGGGACAGAAGAGACCCAGTACTTC TRBJ2-5 TRBD1 TRBV28 large
CASSISGTGTHEQYF TGTGCCAGCAGCATATCCGGGACAGGGACCCACGAGCAGTACTTC TRBJ2-7 TRBD1 TRBV5-4 large
CSPRPRLRSSSYNEQFF TGCAGCCCGCGACCCCGGTTGAGATCAAGCTCCTACAATGAGCAGTTCTTC TRBJ2-1 NA TRBV29-1 NA